This is a list of T cell receptor beta chains from one sample in a study of blood T cell repertoires in COVID-19. The protocol was immunoSEQ multiplex PCR, while the TCRdb copy is restricted to in-frame clones and leaves out a portion. Among approximately 190,000 clones listed, around 80% were seen once. The sample consisted of peripheral blood. These receptors all stem from a human donor with acute or convalescent COVID-19. The donor label of this sample is uncertain. Each CDR3 is given with its conserved first and last residue. The D gene is left open where the match is weak. The size of a clone is reported for some rows only, either as once, few or many, or as a class for expanded clones.

d_gene,j_gene,v_gene,abundance,CDR3nt,CDR3aa
TRBD2,TRBJ2-7,TRBV5-8,few,TGTGCCAGCAGCTTGCTCGGGCTAGCGGGAGTCGAGCAGTACTTC,CASSLLGLAGVEQYF
TRBD2,TRBJ2-1,TRBV7-8,once,TGTGCCAGCAGCAAACTAGCGACGAGGCGGAAGGGCTACAATGAGCAGTTCTTC,CASSKLATRRKGYNEQFF
TRBD1,TRBJ1-6,TRBV11-2,NA,TGTGCCAGCAGCTTAGCGACAGGGGCCAATTCACCCCTCCACTTT,CASSLATGANSPLHF
TRBD1,TRBJ1-5,TRBV6-2/TRBV6-3,NA,TGTGCCAGCAGTTGGGACAGGGGAGATCAGCCCCAGCATTTT,CASSWDRGDQPQHF
TRBD2,TRBJ2-1,TRBV4-1,NA,TGCGCCAGCAGCCAGGATAGCGGGAGACGGGTCAATGAGCAGTTCTTC,CASSQDSGRRVNEQFF
NA,TRBJ1-5,TRBV19,NA,TGTGCCAGTGACACCGGGACACCAAGCAATCAGCCCCAGCATTTT,CASDTGTPSNQPQHF
NA,TRBJ1-2,TRBV4-1,NA,TGCGCCAGCAGCCAAGGGACAGCTAACTATGGCTACACCTTC,CASSQGTANYGYTF
TRBD1,TRBJ2-7,TRBV7-2,NA,TGTGCCAGCAGCCTGGGGACAGGGGCGGCCTACGAGCAGTACTTC,CASSLGTGAAYEQYF
TRBD1,TRBJ1-2,TRBV10-3,NA,TGTGCCATCAGTGACAGGGGGCTGGGTGGCTACACCTTC,CAISDRGLGGYTF
NA,TRBJ1-1,TRBV19,NA,TGTGCCAGTACAGCGTTTTTGAACACTGAAGCTTTCTTT,CASTAFLNTEAFF
NA,TRBJ1-2,TRBV11-1,once,TGTGCCAGCAGCCCGGGGGTCGTGTACGGCTACACCTTC,CASSPGVVYGYTF
NA,TRBJ2-2,TRBV5-1,NA,TGCGCCAGCAGCTTGGTATTTGGGGCAGGGTTCCCCGGGGAGCTGTTTTTT,CASSLVFGAGFPGELFF
NA,TRBJ1-5,TRBV28,NA,TGTGCCAGCCGATTAGCCGGGGAAAGCAATCAGCCCCAGCATTTT,CASRLAGESNQPQHF
NA,TRBJ2-1,TRBV12-3/TRBV12-4,NA,TGTGCCAGCAGTAACCGGGAGTACAATGAGCAGTTCTTC,CASSNREYNEQFF
TRBD2,TRBJ2-3,TRBV27,NA,TGTGCCAGCAGTTTATCGGGACTAGACACAGATACGCAGTATTTT,CASSLSGLDTDTQYF
NA,TRBJ2-3,TRBV5-1,NA,TGCGCCAGCAGCCCTGCCGGGGATACGCAGTATTTT,CASSPAGDTQYF
NA,TRBJ1-1,TRBV28,NA,TGTGCCAGCAGCCTAACGGGAAAAGGGACTGAAGCTTTCTTT,CASSLTGKGTEAFF
NA,TRBJ1-5,TRBV6-6,NA,TGTGCCAGCAGTCCCGGGGGGGTAATCAGCAATCAGCCCCAGCATTTT,CASSPGGVISNQPQHF